The sample holds one count of the clone carrying this TCR beta chain. Methods used by the authors: Counts of nucleated cells, estimated from reference gene primer amplification, were obtained. Data came from immunoSEQ multiplex PCR; TCRdb stores just in-frame clones and leaves some out. That table furnishes V, J and clone size, whereas the DNA furnished D and trimming. This table holds hundreds of thousands of clones, 88% found once. The CDR3 is made up of 18 amino acids. This sample was included in a study of blood T cell repertoires in COVID-19. Study overall: The United States, Italy and Spain were the sources of the acute and convalescent COVID-19 samples.

Individuals aged 18 to 89 years were recruited from about two dozen US areas. The rearrangement links TRBV21-1 to TRBJ2-5; no check of the table's D call, TRBD2, against the DNA was made. TRBV21-1 is a documented pseudogene. The receptor was isolated from a woman between 18 and 29 years old who had been exposed to COVID-19. Sequenced input: PBMCs or T cells enriched from blood (not recorded which). CDR3 sequence reads: CAPLDRGETSGRWKTQYF. CDR3 bases: TGTGCCCCGCTAGACCGTGGGGAGACTAGCGGGAGATGGAAGACCCAGTACTTC.